The entry below describes one TCR beta chain. This CDR3 spans 14 amino acids. V gave up 4 bases and J gave up 3 bases, with 10 bases separating them. Germline V gene sequence: CDR1 MNHEY, CDR2 SVGAGI. This record comes from a study of blood T cell repertoires in COVID-19. Study-level background: Acute and convalescent COVID-19 specimens originated in the United States, Italy and Spain.

The repertoire was sequenced with immunoSEQ multiplex PCR; TCRdb's copy has only in-frame clones and lacks some. The sample shows around 320,000 clones, about 91% of them seen only once. The chain has TRBV6-5 and TRBJ1-5; D is perhaps TRBD1 (6 bases). The clonotype originates from a woman younger than 45 who had recovered from COVID-19. Sequencing was carried out using peripheral blood. CDR3 protein: CASSFTGFNQPQHF. The CDR3 DNA sequence: TGTGCCAGCAGTTTCACAGGGTTCAATCAGCCCCAGCATTTT.